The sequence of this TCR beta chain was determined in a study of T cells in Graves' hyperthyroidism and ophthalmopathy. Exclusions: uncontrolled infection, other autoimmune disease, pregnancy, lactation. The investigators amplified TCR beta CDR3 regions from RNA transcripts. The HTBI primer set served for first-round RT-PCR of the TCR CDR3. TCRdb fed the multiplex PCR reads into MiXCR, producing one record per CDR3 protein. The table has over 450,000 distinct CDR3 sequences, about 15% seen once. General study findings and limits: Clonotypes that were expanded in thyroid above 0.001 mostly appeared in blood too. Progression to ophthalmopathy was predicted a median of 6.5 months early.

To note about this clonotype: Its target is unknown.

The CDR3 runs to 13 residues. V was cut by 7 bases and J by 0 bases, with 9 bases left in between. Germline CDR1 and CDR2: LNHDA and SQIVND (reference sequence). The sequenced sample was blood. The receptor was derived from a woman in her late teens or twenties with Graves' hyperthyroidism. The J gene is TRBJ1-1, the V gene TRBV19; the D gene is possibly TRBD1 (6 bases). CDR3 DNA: TGTGCCAGTAAAGGGGGGCTGAACACTGAAGCTTTCTTT. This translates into CASKGGLNTEAFF. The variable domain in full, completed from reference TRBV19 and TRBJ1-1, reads DGGITQSPKYLFRKEGQNVTLSCEQNLNHDAMYWYRQDPGQGLRLIYYSQIVNDFQKGDIAEGYSVSREKKESFPLTVTSAQKNPTAFYLCASKGGLNTEAFFGQGTRLTVV.